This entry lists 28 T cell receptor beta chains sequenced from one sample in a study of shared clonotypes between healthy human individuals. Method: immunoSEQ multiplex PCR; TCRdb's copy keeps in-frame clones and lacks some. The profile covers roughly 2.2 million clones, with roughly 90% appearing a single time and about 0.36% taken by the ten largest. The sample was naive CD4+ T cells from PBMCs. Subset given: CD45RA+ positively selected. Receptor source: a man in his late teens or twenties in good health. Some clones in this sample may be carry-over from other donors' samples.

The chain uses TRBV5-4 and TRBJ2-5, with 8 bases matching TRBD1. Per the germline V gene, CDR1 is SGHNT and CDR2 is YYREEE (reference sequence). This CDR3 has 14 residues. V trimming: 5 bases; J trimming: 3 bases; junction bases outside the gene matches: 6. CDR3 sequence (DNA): TGTGCCAGCAGGTTGCAGACAGGGGAAGAGACCCAGTACTTC. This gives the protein CASRLQTGEETQYF.

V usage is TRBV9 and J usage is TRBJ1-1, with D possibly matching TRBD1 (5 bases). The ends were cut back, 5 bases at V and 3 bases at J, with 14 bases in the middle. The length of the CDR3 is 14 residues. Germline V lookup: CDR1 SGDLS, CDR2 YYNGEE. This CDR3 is CASSRTGLDTEAFF. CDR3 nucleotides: TGTGCCAGCAGTCGCACAGGCCTTGACACTGAAGCTTTCTTT.

The DNA of the CDR3 is TGCGCCAGCACCTACGATCCACGGCCCATCACAAGAGAAAAACTGTTTTTT. This codes for CASTYDPRPITREKLFF. The chain carries TRBV5-1 and TRBJ1-4; D unclear. Per germline, CDR1 SGHRS and CDR2 YFSETQ. The V gene lost 6 bases and the J gene lost 8 bases, with 26 bases spanning the gap. This CDR3 contains 17 residues.

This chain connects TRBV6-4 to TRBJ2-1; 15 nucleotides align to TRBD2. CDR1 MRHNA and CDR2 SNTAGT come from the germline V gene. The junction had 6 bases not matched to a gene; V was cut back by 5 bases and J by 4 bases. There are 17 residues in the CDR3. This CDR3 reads CASSPFGLAGGYNEQFF. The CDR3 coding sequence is TGTGCCAGCAGTCCGTTCGGACTAGCGGGAGGGTACAATGAGCAGTTCTTC.

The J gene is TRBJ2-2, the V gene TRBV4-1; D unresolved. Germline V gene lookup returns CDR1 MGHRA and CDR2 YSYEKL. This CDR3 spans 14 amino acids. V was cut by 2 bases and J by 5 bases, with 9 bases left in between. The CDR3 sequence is CASSQQRPTGELFF. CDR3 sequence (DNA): TGCGCCAGCAGCCAACAGAGGCCTACCGGGGAGCTGTTTTTT.

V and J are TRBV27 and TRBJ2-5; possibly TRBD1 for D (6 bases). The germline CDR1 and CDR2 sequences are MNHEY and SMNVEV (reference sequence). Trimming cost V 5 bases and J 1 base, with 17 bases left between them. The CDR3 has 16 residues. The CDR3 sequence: CASSPTPDRPQETQYF. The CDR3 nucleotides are TGTGCCAGCAGTCCAACTCCCGACAGGCCCCAAGAGACCCAGTACTTC.

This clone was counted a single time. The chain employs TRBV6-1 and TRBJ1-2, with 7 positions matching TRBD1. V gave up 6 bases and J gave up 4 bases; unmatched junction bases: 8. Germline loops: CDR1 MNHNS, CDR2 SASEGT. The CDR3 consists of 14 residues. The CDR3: CASRSRDRLYGYTF. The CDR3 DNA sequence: TGTGCCAGCAGGTCAAGGGACAGACTCTATGGCTACACCTTC.

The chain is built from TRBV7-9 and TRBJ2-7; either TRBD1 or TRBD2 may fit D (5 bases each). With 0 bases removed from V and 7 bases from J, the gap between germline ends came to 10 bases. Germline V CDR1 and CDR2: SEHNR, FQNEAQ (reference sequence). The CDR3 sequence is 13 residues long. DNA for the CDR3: TGTGCCAGCAGCTTAGCGGGGGAATCGGAGCAGTACTTC. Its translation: CASSLAGESEQYF.

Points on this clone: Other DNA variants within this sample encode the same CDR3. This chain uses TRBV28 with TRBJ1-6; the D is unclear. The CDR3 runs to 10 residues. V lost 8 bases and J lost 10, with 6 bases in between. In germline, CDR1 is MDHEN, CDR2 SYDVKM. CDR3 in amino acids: CASGDSPLHF. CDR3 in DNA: TGTGCCAGCGGTGACTCACCCCTCCACTTT.

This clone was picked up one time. The CDR3 spells CASSQWLGETQYF. DNA for the CDR3: TGCGCCAGCAGCCAATGGCTGGGCGAGACCCAGTACTTC. This chain links TRBV4-1 with TRBJ2-5; no clear D. Looked up from germline, CDR1 is MGHRA and CDR2 is YSYEKL. The V and J ends lost 2 bases and 5 bases respectively, with 9 bases between them. The CDR3 is 13 residues long.

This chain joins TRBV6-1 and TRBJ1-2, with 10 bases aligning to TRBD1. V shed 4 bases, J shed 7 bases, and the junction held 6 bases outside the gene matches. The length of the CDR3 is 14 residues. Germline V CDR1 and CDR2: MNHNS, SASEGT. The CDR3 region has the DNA TGTGCCAGCAGTGCGGGACAGGGGACGGGTGGCTACACCTTC. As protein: CASSAGQGTGGYTF.

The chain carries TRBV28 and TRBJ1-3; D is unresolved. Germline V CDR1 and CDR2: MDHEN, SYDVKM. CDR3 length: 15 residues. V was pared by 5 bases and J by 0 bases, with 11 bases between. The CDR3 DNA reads TGTGCCAGCAGTCACGCCGGGAGCTCTGGAAACACCATATATTTT. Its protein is CASSHAGSSGNTIYF.

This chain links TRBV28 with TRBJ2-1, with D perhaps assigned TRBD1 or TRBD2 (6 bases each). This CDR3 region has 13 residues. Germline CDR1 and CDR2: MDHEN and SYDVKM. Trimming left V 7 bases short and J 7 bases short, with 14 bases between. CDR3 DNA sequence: TGTGCCAGCATGGGGGGCTCTTGGAATGAGCAGTTCTTC. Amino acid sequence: CASMGGSWNEQFF.

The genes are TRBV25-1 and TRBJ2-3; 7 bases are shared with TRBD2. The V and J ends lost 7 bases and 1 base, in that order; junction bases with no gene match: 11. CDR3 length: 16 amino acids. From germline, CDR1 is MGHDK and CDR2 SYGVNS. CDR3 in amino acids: CASTTTSSGRTDTQYF. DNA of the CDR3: TGTGCCAGCACAACAACCTCTAGCGGTCGCACAGATACGCAGTATTTT.

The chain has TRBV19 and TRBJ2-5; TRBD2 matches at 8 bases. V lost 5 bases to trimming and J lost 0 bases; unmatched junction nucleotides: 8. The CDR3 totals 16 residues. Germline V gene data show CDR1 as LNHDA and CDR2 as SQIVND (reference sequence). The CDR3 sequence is CASSVNGRGNQETQYF. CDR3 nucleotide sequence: TGTGCCAGTAGTGTGAACGGGAGGGGCAACCAAGAGACCCAGTACTTC.

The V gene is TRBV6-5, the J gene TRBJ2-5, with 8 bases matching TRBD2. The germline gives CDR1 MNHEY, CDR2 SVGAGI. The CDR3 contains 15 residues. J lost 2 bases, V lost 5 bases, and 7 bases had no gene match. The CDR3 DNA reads TGTGCCAGCAGTAACAGCGGGAGTCGGCAAGAGACCCAGTACTTC. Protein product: CASSNSGSRQETQYF.

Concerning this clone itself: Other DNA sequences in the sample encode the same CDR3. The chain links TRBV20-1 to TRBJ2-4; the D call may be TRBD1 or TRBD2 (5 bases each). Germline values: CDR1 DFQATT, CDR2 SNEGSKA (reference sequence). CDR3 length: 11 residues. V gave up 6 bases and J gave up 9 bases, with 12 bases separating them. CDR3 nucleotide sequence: TGCAGTGCCCCCACTAGGGGCATTCAGTACTTC. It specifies CSAPTRGIQYF.

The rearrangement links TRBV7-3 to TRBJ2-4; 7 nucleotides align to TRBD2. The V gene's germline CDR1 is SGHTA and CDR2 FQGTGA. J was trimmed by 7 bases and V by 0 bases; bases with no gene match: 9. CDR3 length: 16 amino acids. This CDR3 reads CASSLTGLAEYNIQYF. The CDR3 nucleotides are TGTGCCAGCAGCTTAACCGGTCTAGCGGAGTATAACATTCAGTACTTC.

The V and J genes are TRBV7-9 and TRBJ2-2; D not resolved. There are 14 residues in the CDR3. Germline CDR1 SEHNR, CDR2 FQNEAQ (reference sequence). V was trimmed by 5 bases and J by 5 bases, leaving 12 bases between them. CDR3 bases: TGTGCCAGCAGCCCTTGGAGTCAAACCGGGGAGCTGTTTTTT. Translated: CASSPWSQTGELFF. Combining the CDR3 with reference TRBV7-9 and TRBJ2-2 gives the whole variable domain DTGVSQNPRHKITKRGQNVTFRCDPISEHNRLYWYRQTLGQGPEFLTYFQNEAQLEKSRLLSDRFSAERPKGSFSTLEIQRTEQGDSAMYLCASSPWSQTGELFFGEGSRLTVL.

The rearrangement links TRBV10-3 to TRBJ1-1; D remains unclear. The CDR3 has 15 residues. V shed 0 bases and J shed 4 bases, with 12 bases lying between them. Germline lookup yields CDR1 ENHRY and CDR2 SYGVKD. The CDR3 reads CAISESTSLSTEAFF. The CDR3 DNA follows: TGTGCCATCAGTGAGTCGACCTCCCTGAGCACTGAAGCTTTCTTT.

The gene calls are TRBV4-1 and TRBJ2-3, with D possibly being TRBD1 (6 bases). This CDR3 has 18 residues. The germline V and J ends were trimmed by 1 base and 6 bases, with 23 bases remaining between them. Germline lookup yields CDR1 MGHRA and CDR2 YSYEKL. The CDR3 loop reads CASSQVPPGNTGLDTQYF. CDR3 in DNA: TGCGCCAGCAGCCAAGTCCCCCCGGGTAACACAGGGTTGGATACGCAGTATTTT.

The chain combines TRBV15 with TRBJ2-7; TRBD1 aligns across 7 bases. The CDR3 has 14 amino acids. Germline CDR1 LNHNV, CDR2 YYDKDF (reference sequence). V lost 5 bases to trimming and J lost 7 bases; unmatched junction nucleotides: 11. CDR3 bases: TGTGCCACCAGCGCCCGACAGGGCTCAGGGGAGCAGTACTTC. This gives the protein CATSARQGSGEQYF.

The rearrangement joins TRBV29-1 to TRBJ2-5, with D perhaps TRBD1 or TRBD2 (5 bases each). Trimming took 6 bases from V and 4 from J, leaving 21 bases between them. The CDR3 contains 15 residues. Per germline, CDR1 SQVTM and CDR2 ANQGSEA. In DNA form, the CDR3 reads TGCAGCGTGACCTCCGGGACCTCATCTCCAGAGACCCAGTACTTC. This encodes CSVTSGTSSPETQYF.

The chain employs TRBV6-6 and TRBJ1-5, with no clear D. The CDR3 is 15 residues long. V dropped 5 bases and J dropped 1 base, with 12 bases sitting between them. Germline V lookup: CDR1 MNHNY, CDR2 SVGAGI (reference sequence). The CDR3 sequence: CASSPSGSSNQPQHF. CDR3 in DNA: TGTGCCAGCAGTCCTTCGGGCAGCAGCAATCAGCCCCAGCATTTT.

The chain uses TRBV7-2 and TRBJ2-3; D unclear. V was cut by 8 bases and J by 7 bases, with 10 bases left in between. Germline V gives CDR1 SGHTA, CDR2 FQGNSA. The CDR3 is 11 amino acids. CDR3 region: CASAGVNTQYF. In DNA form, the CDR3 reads TGTGCCAGCGCCGGAGTGAATACGCAGTATTTT.

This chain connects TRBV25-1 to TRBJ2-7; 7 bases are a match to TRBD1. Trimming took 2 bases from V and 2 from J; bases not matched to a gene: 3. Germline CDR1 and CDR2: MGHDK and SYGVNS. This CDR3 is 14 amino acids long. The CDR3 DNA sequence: TGTGCCAGCAGTGAACCAGGGGGAGCCTACGAGCAGTACTTC. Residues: CASSEPGGAYEQYF.

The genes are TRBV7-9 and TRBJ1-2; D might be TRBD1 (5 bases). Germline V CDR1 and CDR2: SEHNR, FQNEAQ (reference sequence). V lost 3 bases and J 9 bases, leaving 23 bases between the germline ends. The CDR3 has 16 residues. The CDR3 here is CASSFEGHLGGRRYTF. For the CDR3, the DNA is TGTGCCAGCAGCTTTGAAGGACACCTCGGCGGGAGGCGCTACACCTTC.

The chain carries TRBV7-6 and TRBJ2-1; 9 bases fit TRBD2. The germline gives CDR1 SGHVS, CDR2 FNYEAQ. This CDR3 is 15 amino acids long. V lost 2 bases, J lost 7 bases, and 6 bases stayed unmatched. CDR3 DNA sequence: TGTGCCAGCAGCTTAAGGCGGGAGGGCCGTAATGAGCAGTTCTTC. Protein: CASSLRREGRNEQFF.